A selection of T cell receptor beta chains follows, all from one sample in a study of blood T cell repertoires in COVID-19. TCRdb keeps only in-frame clones here, not all; method: immunoSEQ multiplex PCR. Here the sample spans 85,000 to 95,000 clones, more than 75% being singletons. Sequencing was carried out using peripheral blood. Receptor source: a human donor in a cohort sampled during active COVID-19. Both conserved end residues are part of each CDR3. A D gene is named only where the DNA matches it firmly. Rows give clone size only sometimes, using once, few, many, or a class for an expanded clone.

d_call	clone_size	j_call	v_call	cdr3_nt	cdr3_aa
-	few	TRBJ1-5	TRBV10-1	TGCGCCAGCAGGGAGGTTATTAGCAATCAGCCCCAGCATTTT	CASREVISNQPQHF
TRBD2	-	TRBJ2-2	TRBV25-1	TGTGCCAGCAGTCGACTAGCGGCGAACACCGGGGAGCTGTTTTTT	CASSRLAANTGELFF
-	few	TRBJ2-2	TRBV5-4	TGTGCCAGCAGCCCCCGGTTTCAACAGGGTGGCGGGGAGCTGTTTTTT	CASSPRFQQGGGELFF
TRBD2	-	TRBJ2-1	TRBV20-1	TGCAGTGCTAGTTCAGCGGGAGGCTACAATGAGCAGTTCTTC	CSASSAGGYNEQFF
-	-	TRBJ1-5	TRBV5-4	TGTGCCAGCAGCCCGAGTCCGGGCAATCAGCCCCAGCATTTT	CASSPSPGNQPQHF
-	-	TRBJ2-7	TRBV9	TGTGCCAGCAGCGTAGGGCTGGCTTCCTACGAGCAGTACTTC	CASSVGLASYEQYF
TRBD2	-	TRBJ2-3	TRBV14	TGTGCCAGCAGCCAAGATCGAGTAGCGGGGGTCGTGGGGCAGTATTTT	CASSQDRVAGVVGQYF
-	-	TRBJ2-5	TRBV5-1	TGCGCCAGCAGCTCGTGGGCATGGATACAAGAGACCCAGTACTTC	CASSSWAWIQETQYF
-	-	TRBJ2-3	TRBV18	TGTGCCAGCTCACAAATAGCGGACACAGATACGCAGTATTTT	CASSQIADTDTQYF
-	-	TRBJ2-7	TRBV4-2	TGTGCCAGCAGCCAAGACCTAGTATCCAGGGTGGGGGGGCAGTACTTC	CASSQDLVSRVGGQYF
TRBD1	once	TRBJ1-2	TRBV12-3/TRBV12-4	TGTGCCAGCAGTTTAGAAGGGGGCTGGGGCTACACCTTC	CASSLEGGWGYTF
TRBD1	once	TRBJ2-1	TRBV27	TGTGCCAGCAGCATAGGACAGGGGAAGGACAATGAGCAGTTCTTC	CASSIGQGKDNEQFF
TRBD1	-	TRBJ1-4	TRBV4-3	TGCGCCAGCAGCCAACAGGGGGCAGAAAAACTGTTTTTT	CASSQQGAEKLFF
TRBD2	-	TRBJ2-7	TRBV28	TGTGCCAGCAGTCCTCTAGCGGGGGGACCCTACGAGCAGTACTTC	CASSPLAGGPYEQYF
TRBD2	-	TRBJ2-3	TRBV30	TGTGCCTCCGGAAATTCTGGGAGGGCAGGTACAGATACGCAGTATTTT	CASGNSGRAGTDTQYF
-	few	TRBJ1-6	TRBV4-3	TGCGCCAGCAGCCAAGATCCCATCGGGTCGAGCTCCTATAATTCACCCCTCCACTTT	CASSQDPIGSSSYNSPLHF
-	-	TRBJ1-2	TRBV6-5	TGTGCCAGCACCTCGGGGGGTTGGGGCTACACCTTC	CASTSGGWGYTF
TRBD1	-	TRBJ2-5	TRBV5-5	TGTGCCAGCAGTTGGGGACAGGGGGGACAAGAGACCCAGTACTTC	CASSWGQGGQETQYF
-	-	TRBJ2-3	TRBV9	TGTGCCAGCAGCGATAAAAATTTT	CASSDKNF
TRBD1	-	TRBJ2-1	TRBV6-5	TGTGCCAGCAGTTACTCTGGACAGGGAGGCAATGAGCAGTTCTTC	CASSYSGQGGNEQFF
TRBD1	-	TRBJ1-3	TRBV5-6	TGTGCCAGCAGCCCCACAGGGGGCGAAAACACCATATATTTT	CASSPTGGENTIYF
TRBD1	once	TRBJ1-1	TRBV24-1	TGTGCCACCAGTGATGCCGGGACAGGGGGGGACACTGAAGCTTTCTTT	CATSDAGTGGDTEAFF
TRBD1	once	TRBJ2-1	TRBV14	TGTGCCAGCAGCCAAGTAAGGGACAGGGTGTTCTTC	CASSQVRDRVFF
-	-	TRBJ1-6	TRBV28	TGTGCCAGCAGTTTATTAGGGACACGAAATTCACCCCTCCACTTT	CASSLLGTRNSPLHF
-	-	TRBJ2-7	TRBV29-1	TGCAGCGTTGATTCGGGTAATTACGAGCAGTACTTC	CSVDSGNYEQYF
TRBD1	-	TRBJ2-3	TRBV29-1	TGCAGCGTGGCAACAGGGGTACGCGCAGATACGCAGTATTTT	CSVATGVRADTQYF
-	-	TRBJ1-5	TRBV24-1	TGTGCCACCGCCCCAAGGGGATGGGATCAGCCCCAGCATTTT	CATAPRGWDQPQHF
TRBD2	-	TRBJ2-2	TRBV11-3	TGTGCCAGCAGCTTCAGTAAGGGAGGGCCTACCGGGGAGCTGTTTTTT	CASSFSKGGPTGELFF
TRBD2	-	TRBJ2-5	TRBV7-2	TGTGCCAGCAGCCTCATGACTAGCGGGAGAATGGAGACCCAGTACTTC	CASSLMTSGRMETQYF